Listed here are 19 T cell receptor beta chains from one sample, sequenced in a study of blood T cell repertoires in COVID-19. Measured with immunoSEQ multiplex PCR; TCRdb has only the in-frame clones, and not every one. Here the sample spans about 180,000 clones, about 90% being singletons. Sequences were obtained from PBMCs or T cells enriched from blood (not recorded which). These receptors all stem from a human donor with acute COVID-19. The donor label of this sample is uncertain.

This clone has only one observation. The V gene is TRBV4-1, the J gene TRBJ2-5; D is unresolved. CDR1 and CDR2 (germline): MGHRA, YSYEKL. The CDR3 is made up of 15 amino acids. V lost 1 base to trimming and J lost 4 bases, with 13 bases between them. The CDR3 DNA follows: TGCGCCAGCAGCCAAGCTCCGGGTTCCATAGAGACCCAGTACTTC. Its protein product is CASSQAPGSIETQYF.

The rearrangement joins TRBV9 to TRBJ1-1; D unclear. CDR1 and CDR2 (germline): SGDLS, YYNGEE. Trimming shortened V by 0 bases and J by 3 bases, and 9 bases separated the two germline ends. The CDR3 is 14 residues long. The CDR3 DNA sequence: TGTGCCAGCAGCGTAGAAGGGAGTGACACTGAAGCTTTCTTT. This encodes CASSVEGSDTEAFF.

The chain uses TRBV19 and TRBJ2-7; 8 nucleotides align to TRBD1. This CDR3 is built from 15 residues. Trimming at V came to 1 base and at J to 2 bases, leaving 4 bases not matched to a gene. In germline, CDR1 is LNHDA, CDR2 SQIVND (reference sequence). This CDR3 is CASSIVWTGPYEQYF. As DNA, the CDR3 is TGTGCCAGTAGTATAGTTTGGACAGGGCCCTACGAGCAGTACTTC.

The V and J genes are TRBV30 and TRBJ1-1, with D uncertain. This CDR3 is 11 amino acids long. CDR1 and CDR2 from the germline V gene are GTSNPN and SVGIG (reference sequence). V lost 2 bases and J 7 bases, leaving 8 bases between the germline ends. The DNA for the CDR3 is TGTGCCTGGAGTCACAAGTTTGAAGCTTTCTTT. Amino acids: CAWSHKFEAFF.

The rearrangement uses TRBV3-1 (or the pseudogene TRBV3-2) and TRBJ2-3; 15 bases align to TRBD2. Looked up from germline, CDR1 is LGHDT and CDR2 is YNNKEL (reference sequence). The ends lost 6 bases at V and 1 base at J; junction bases unmatched: 5. This CDR3 is built from 17 residues. The CDR3 loop reads CASSRTSGGAGTDTQYF. Written as DNA, the CDR3 is TGTGCCAGCAGTCGGACTAGCGGGGGGGCGGGCACAGATACGCAGTATTTT.

Concerning this clone: At one boundary the junction diverges from the germline segment, which might be a read error. This sequence joins TRBV4-1 and TRBJ2-2, with TRBD2 as a possible D gene (6 bases). The CDR3 has 17 amino acids. CDR1 and CDR2 (germline): MGHRA, YSYEKL. The CDR3 here is CASSPRAGGRNAGELFF. CDR3 bases: TGCGCCAGCAGCCCAAGAGCGGGTGGTCGGAACGCCGGGGAGCTGTTTTTT.

This clone was observed a handful of times. The V and J genes are TRBV7-3 and TRBJ2-1; 7 bases line up with TRBD1. Germline V gene data show CDR1 as SGHTA and CDR2 as FQGTGA. There are 17 residues in the CDR3. The ends lost 3 bases at V and 7 bases at J; junction bases unmatched: 15. The CDR3 reads CASSLHHPGQLRNEQFF. In DNA form, the CDR3 reads TGTGCCAGCAGCTTGCACCACCCGGGACAGTTGAGGAATGAGCAGTTCTTC.

V usage is TRBV7-8 and J usage is TRBJ2-2; TRBD2 matches 11 bases. CDR1 is SGHVS, CDR2 FQNEAQ, per germline. CDR3 length: 20 amino acids. The V and J ends lost 1 base and 6 bases, in that order; junction bases with no gene match: 16. The CDR3 loop reads CASSLVASGGSPSLAGELFF. The CDR3 DNA follows: TGTGCCAGCAGCTTAGTGGCTAGCGGGGGGTCCCCAAGTTTGGCCGGGGAGCTGTTTTTT.

This sequence joins TRBV7-6 and TRBJ1-3; the D is unclear. Per the germline V gene, CDR1 is SGHVS and CDR2 is FNYEAQ. The CDR3 has 16 residues. V gave up 1 base and J gave up 0 bases, with 10 bases separating them. CDR3 sequence reads: CASSLVFASSGNTIYF. The CDR3 coding sequence is TGTGCCAGCAGCTTAGTGTTCGCCAGCTCTGGAAACACCATATATTTT. The whole variable domain, filled in from reference TRBV7-6 and TRBJ1-3, reads GAGVSQSPRYKVTKRGQDVALRCDPISGHVSLYWYRQALGQGPEFLTYFNYEAQQDKSGLPNDRFSAERPEGSISTLTIQRTEQRDSAMYRCASSLVFASSGNTIYFGEGSWLTVV.

The V gene is TRBV2, the J gene TRBJ2-6; D might be TRBD2 (6 bases). This CDR3 has 15 amino acids. CDR1 SNHLY and CDR2 FYNNEI come from the germline V gene. Trimming shortened V by 8 bases and J by 2 bases, and 13 bases separated the two germline ends. Written as DNA, the CDR3 is TGTGCCAGCGGGGACTCCAAAACTGGGGCCAACGTCCTGACTTTC. This gives the protein CASGDSKTGANVLTF.

This chain uses TRBV11-2 with TRBJ1-1; 7 bases are shared with TRBD1. This CDR3 has 15 residues. CDR1 and CDR2 from the germline V gene are SGHAT and FQNNGV. V gave up 6 bases and J gave up 0 bases; unmatched junction bases: 7. Here the CDR3 DNA reads TGTGCCAGCAGGCCTATCGGGACAGTGAACACTGAAGCTTTCTTT. Its protein is CASRPIGTVNTEAFF.

The chain couples TRBV5-1 to TRBJ2-2, with unresolved D. Trimming cost V 2 bases and J 6 bases, with 17 bases left between them. This CDR3 comprises 16 residues. Per germline, CDR1 SGHRS and CDR2 YFSETQ. CDR3 bases: TGCGCCAGCAGCTTTTTTGGGCAGGCGTCCTCCGGGGAGCTGTTTTTT. This translates into CASSFFGQASSGELFF.

This clone came up once. V usage is TRBV2 and J usage is TRBJ1-5; D not certain. Germline V gene lookup returns CDR1 SNHLY and CDR2 FYNNEI. Deletions cut 2 bases from V and 2 bases from J, with 19 bases between. The CDR3 spans 18 residues. CDR3 amino acids: CASSEFQTLSEGNQPQHF. CDR3 nucleotide sequence: TGTGCCAGCAGTGAATTCCAGACCCTCTCTGAGGGCAATCAGCCCCAGCATTTT.

V usage is TRBV7-8 and J usage is TRBJ2-3; D is unresolved. CDR3 length: 12 amino acids. Germline V CDR1 and CDR2: SGHVS, FQNEAQ. V lost 5 bases to trimming and J lost 7 bases, with 10 bases between them. The CDR3 nucleotides read TGTGCCAGCAGCCCGAGAGTGAATACGCAGTATTTT. It yields the protein CASSPRVNTQYF.

J is TRBJ2-1 and V is TRBV24-1, with 9 bases lining up with TRBD1. The V and J ends lost 6 bases and 5 bases, in that order; junction bases with no gene match: 10. The length of the CDR3 is 16 residues. The V gene's germline CDR1 is KGHDR and CDR2 SFDVKD. The DNA of the CDR3 is TGTGCCACCAGTCATGAGATGACAGGGGGACACAATGAGCAGTTCTTC. Translating it yields CATSHEMTGGHNEQFF.

The chain has TRBV14 and TRBJ2-1; the match to TRBD1 covers 10 bases. This CDR3 is 16 amino acids long. Germline CDR1 reads SGHDN; CDR2 reads FVKESK. V shed 1 base, J shed 7 bases, and the junction held 7 bases outside the gene matches. CDR3 sequence reads: CASSQGRQGARNEQFF. The DNA of the CDR3 is TGTGCCAGCAGCCAAGGCAGACAGGGGGCAAGGAATGAGCAGTTCTTC.

The chain carries TRBV30 and TRBJ1-4; no definite D call. The length of the CDR3 is 14 residues. Trimming removed 3 bases at V and 0 bases at J, with 8 bases between. The germline V gene encodes CDR1 GTSNPN and CDR2 SVGIG (reference sequence). In DNA form, the CDR3 reads TGTGCCTGGAGGTCACGGGCAACTAATGAAAAACTGTTTTTT. Translated, it gives CAWRSRATNEKLFF. Together with reference TRBV30 and TRBJ1-4, the CDR3 gives the full variable domain: SQTIHQWPATLVQPVGSPLSLECTVEGTSNPNLYWYRQAAGRGLQLLFYSVGIGQISSEVPQNLSASRPQDRQFILSSKKLLLSDSGFYLCAWRSRATNEKLFFGSGTQLSVL.

V gene TRBV7-9 combines with J gene TRBJ1-2, with 8 bases matching TRBD1. In germline, CDR1 is SEHNR, CDR2 FQNEAQ (reference sequence). Trimming removed 0 bases from V and 7 bases from J; junction bases left unmatched: 13. This CDR3 contains 17 residues. The DNA of the CDR3 is TGTGCCAGCAGCTTAGCGATCGGACAGGGCGTGGGTGGTGGCTACACCTTC. It is translated as CASSLAIGQGVGGGYTF.

J is TRBJ2-1 and V is TRBV4-2; TRBD1 agrees at 9 bases. The germline V gene has CDR1 LGHNA and CDR2 YNFKEQ. The CDR3 has 16 residues. After removal of 0 bases from V and 5 bases from J, the junction contained 5 bases not matched to a gene. The DNA of the CDR3 is TGTGCCAGCAGCCAAGAAGGGGGACAGGGTCACAATGAGCAGTTCTTC. It is translated as CASSQEGGQGHNEQFF.